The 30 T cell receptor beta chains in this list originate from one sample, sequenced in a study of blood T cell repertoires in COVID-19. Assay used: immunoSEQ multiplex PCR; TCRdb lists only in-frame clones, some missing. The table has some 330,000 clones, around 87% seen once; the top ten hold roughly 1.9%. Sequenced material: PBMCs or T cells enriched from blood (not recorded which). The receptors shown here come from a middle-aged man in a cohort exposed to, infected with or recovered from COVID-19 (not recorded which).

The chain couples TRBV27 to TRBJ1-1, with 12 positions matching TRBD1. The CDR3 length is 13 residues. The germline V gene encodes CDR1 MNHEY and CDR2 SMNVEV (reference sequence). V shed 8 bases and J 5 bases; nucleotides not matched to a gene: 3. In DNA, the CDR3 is TGTGCCAGCGGGGACAGGGGGCAAACTGAAGCTTTCTTT. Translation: CASGDRGQTEAFF.

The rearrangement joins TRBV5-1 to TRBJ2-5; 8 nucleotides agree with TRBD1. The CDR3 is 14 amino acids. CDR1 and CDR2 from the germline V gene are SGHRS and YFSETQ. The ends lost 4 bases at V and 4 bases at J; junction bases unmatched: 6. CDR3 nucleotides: TGCGCCAGCAGCCCTGGACAGGGTGTAGAGACCCAGTACTTC. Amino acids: CASSPGQGVETQYF.

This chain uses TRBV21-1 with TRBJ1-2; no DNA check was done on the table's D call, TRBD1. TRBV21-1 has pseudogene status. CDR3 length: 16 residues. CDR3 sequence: CASSNAGQRLNYGYTF. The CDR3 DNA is TGTGCCAGCAGCAACGCTGGACAGAGACTTAACTATGGCTACACCTTC.

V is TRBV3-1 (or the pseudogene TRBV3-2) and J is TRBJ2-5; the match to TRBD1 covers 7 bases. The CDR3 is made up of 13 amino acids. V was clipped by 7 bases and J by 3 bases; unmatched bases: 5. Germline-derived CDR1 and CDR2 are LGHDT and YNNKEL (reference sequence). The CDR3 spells CASNRGQKETQYF. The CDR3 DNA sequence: TGTGCCAGCAACAGGGGACAAAAAGAGACCCAGTACTTC.

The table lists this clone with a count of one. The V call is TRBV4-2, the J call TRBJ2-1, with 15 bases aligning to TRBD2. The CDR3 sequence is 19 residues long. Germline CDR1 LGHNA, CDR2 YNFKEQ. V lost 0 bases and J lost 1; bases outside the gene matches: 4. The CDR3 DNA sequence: TGTGCCAGCAGCCAAGAAAAAGGACTAGCGGGAGGGTCCTACAATGAGCAGTTCTTC. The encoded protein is CASSQEKGLAGGSYNEQFF.

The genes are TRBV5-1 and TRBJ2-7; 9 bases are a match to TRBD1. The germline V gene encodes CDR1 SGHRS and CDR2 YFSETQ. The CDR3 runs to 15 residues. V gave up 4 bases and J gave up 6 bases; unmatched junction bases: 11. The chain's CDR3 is CASSHQTGTGIEQYF. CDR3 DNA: TGCGCCAGCAGCCACCAAACCGGGACAGGGATCGAGCAGTACTTC.

The CDR3 nucleotides are TGCGCCAGCAGCTTGGGGAACACGGGGGAAAAACTGTTTTTT. Its protein product is CASSLGNTGEKLFF. The rearrangement uses TRBV5-1 and TRBJ1-4; D gene unclear. Germline CDR1 reads SGHRS; CDR2 reads YFSETQ. V gave up 0 bases and J gave up 8 bases, with 11 bases separating them. The CDR3 is made up of 14 amino acids.

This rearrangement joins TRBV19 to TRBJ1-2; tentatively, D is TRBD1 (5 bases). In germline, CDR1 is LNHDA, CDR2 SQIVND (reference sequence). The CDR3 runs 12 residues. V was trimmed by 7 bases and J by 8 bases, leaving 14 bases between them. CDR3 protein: CASTGQNWGYTF. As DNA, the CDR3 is TGTGCCAGTACCGGACAAAACTGGGGCTACACCTTC.

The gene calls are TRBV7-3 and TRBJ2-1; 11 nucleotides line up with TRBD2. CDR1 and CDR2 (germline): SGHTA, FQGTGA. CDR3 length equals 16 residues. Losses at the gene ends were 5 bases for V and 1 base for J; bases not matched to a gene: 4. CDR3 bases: TGTGCCAGCAGCCCTTCTAGCGGGAGGTCCTACAATGAGCAGTTCTTC. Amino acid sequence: CASSPSSGRSYNEQFF.

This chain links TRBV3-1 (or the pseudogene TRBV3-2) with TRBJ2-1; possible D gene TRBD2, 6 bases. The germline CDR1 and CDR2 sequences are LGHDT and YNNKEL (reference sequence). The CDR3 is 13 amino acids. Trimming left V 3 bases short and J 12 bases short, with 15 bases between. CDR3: CASSQITGGGQFF. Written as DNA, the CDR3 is TGTGCCAGCAGCCAGATAACTGGGGGAGGGCAGTTCTTC.

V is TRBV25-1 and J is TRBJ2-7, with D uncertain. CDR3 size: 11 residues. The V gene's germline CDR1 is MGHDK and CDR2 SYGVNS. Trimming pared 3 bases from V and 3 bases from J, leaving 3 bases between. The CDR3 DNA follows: TGTGCCAGCAGTGACAGCTACGAGCAGTACTTC. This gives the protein CASSDSYEQYF.

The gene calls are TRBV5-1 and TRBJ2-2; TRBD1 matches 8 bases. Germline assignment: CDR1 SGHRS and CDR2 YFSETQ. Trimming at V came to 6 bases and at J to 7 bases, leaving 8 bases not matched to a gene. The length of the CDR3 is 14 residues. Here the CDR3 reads CASNGQGEFGELFF. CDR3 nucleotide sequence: TGCGCCAGCAACGGACAGGGTGAATTCGGGGAGCTGTTTTTT.

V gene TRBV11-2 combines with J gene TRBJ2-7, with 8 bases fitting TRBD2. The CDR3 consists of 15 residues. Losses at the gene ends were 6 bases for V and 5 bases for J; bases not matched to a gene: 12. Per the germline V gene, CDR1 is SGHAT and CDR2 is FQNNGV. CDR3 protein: CASSYTGTSIHEQYF. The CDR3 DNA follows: TGTGCCAGCAGTTATACCGGGACTAGTATTCACGAGCAGTACTTC.

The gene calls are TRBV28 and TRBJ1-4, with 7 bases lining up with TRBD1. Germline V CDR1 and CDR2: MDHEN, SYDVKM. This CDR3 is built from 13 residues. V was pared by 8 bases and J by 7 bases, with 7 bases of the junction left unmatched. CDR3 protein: CASRGGAGEKLFF. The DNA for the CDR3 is TGTGCCAGCCGAGGGGGCGCGGGTGAAAAACTGTTTTTT.

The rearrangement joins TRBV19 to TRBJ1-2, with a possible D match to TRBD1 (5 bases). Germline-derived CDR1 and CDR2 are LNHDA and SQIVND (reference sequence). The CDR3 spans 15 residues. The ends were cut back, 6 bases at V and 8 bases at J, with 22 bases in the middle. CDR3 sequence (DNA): TGTGCCAGTAGCCTGGGGACTTCCTACTCCGAGGGCTACACCTTC. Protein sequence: CASSLGTSYSEGYTF.

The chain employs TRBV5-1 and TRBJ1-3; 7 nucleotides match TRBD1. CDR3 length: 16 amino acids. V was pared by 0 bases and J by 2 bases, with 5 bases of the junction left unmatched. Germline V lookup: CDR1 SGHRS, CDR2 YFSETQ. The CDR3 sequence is CASSLGTQGTGNTIYF. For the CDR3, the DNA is TGCGCCAGCAGCTTGGGAACACAGGGGACTGGAAACACCATATATTTT.

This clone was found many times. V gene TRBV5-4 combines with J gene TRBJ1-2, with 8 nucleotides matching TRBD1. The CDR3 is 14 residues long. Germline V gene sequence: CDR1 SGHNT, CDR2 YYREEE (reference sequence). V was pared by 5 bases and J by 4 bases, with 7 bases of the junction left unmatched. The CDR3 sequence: CASRPQGAGYGYTF. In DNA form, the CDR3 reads TGTGCCAGCAGGCCCCAGGGGGCTGGCTATGGCTACACCTTC.

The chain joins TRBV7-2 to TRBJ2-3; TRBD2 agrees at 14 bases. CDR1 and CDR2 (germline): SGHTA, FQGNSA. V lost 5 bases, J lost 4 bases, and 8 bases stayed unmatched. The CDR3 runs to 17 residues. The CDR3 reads CASSPPGLAGAADTQYF. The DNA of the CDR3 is TGTGCCAGCAGCCCTCCGGGACTAGCGGGAGCGGCAGATACGCAGTATTTT.

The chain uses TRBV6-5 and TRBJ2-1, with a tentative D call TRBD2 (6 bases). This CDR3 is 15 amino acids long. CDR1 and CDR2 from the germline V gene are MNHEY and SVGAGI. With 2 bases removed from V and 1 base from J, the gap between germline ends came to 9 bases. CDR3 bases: TGTGCCAGCAGTTACGCGCGGGGTTCCTACAATGAGCAGTTCTTC. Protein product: CASSYARGSYNEQFF.

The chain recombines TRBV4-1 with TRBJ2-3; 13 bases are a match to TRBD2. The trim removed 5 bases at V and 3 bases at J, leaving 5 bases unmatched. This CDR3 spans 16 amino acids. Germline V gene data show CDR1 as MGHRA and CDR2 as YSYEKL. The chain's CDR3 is CASSTGGLAGTDTQYF. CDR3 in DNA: TGCGCCAGCAGCACCGGGGGACTAGCGGGAACAGATACGCAGTATTTT.

The CDR3 DNA reads TGTGCCAGCAGCTTGTTGGGGTCCGGGAAAGAGACCCAGTACTTC. Protein: CASSLLGSGKETQYF. The chain recombines TRBV5-4 with TRBJ2-5; D is perhaps TRBD2 (5 bases). The CDR3 has 15 amino acids. Per germline, CDR1 SGHNT and CDR2 YYREEE (reference sequence). V lost 1 base and J lost 3, with 13 bases in between. The full variable domain, rest sourced from reference TRBV5-4 and TRBJ2-5, is ETGVTQSPTHLIKTRGQQVTLRCSSQSGHNTVSWYQQALGQGPQFIFQYYREEENGRGNFPPRFSGLQFPNYSSELNVNALELDDSALYLCASSLLGSGKETQYFGPGTRLLVL.

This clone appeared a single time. Here the CDR3 DNA reads TGTGCCAGCAGCACCCGACTAGCGGGAGGGAACGAGCAGTACTTC. Protein: CASSTRLAGGNEQYF. The gene calls are TRBV21-1 and TRBJ2-7; TRBD2 is the table's D call and was not checked against the DNA. TRBV21-1 is a pseudogene segment. This CDR3 contains 15 residues.

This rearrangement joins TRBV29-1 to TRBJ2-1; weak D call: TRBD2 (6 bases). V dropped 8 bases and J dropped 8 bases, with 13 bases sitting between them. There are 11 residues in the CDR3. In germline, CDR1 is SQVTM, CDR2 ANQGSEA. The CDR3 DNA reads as TGCAGCATGACTAGGTTCGATGAGCAGTTCTTC. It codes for CSMTRFDEQFF.

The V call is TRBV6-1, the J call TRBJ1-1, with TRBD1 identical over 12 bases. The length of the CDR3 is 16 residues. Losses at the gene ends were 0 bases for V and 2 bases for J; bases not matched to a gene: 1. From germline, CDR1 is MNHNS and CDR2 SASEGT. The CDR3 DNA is TGTGCCAGCAGTGAAGCGGGGACAGGGGGCAACACTGAAGCTTTCTTT. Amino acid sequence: CASSEAGTGGNTEAFF.

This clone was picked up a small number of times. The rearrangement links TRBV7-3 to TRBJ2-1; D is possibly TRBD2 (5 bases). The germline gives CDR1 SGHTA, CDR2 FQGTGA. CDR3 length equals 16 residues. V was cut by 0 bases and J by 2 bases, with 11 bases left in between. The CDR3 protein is CASSLTGLTAYNEQFF. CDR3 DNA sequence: TGTGCCAGCAGCTTAACCGGACTCACCGCCTACAATGAGCAGTTCTTC.

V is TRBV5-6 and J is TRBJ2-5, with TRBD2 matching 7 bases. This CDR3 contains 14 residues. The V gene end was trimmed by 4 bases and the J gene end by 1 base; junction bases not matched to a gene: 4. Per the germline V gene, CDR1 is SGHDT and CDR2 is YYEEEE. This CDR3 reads CASSGEGPQETQYF. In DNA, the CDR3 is TGTGCCAGCAGCGGGGAGGGTCCCCAAGAGACCCAGTACTTC. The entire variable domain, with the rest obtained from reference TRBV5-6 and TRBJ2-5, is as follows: DAGVTQSPTHLIKTRGQQVTLRCSPKSGHDTVSWYQQALGQGPQFIFQYYEEEERQRGNFPDRFSGHQFPNYSSELNVNALLLGDSALYLCASSGEGPQETQYFGPGTRLLVL.

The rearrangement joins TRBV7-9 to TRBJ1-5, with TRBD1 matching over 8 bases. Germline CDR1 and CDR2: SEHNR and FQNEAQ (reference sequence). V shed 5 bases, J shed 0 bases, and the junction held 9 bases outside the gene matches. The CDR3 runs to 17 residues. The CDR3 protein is CASSRETGAYSNQPQHF. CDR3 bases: TGTGCCAGCAGCAGAGAGACAGGGGCGTATAGCAATCAGCCCCAGCATTTT.

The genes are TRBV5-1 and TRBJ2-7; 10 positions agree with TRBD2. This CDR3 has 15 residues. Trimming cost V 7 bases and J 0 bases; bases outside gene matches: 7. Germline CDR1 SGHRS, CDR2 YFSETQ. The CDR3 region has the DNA TGCGCCAGCCACTTGTCTAGCGGGAGCTCCTACGAGCAGTACTTC. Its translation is CASHLSSGSSYEQYF.

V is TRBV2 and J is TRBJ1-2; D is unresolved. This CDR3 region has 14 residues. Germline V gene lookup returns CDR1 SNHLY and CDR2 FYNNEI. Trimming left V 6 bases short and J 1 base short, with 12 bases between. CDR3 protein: CASRETRRNYGYTF. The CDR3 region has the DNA TGTGCCAGCAGGGAGACGAGACGTAACTATGGCTACACCTTC.

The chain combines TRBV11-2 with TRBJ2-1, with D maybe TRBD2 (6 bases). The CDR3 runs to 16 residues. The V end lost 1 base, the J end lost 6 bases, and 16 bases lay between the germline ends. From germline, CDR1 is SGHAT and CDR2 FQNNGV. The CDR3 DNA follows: TGTGCCAGCAGCTTAGCATCGGGGACTCTACTCAATGAGCAGTTCTTC. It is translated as CASSLASGTLLNEQFF.